Each of the 6 T cell receptor beta chains below was sequenced from the same sample in a study of blood T cell repertoires in COVID-19. Profiling relied on immunoSEQ multiplex PCR, and the TCRdb table lists in-frame clones only, not all of them. Of under 70,000 clones listed, approximately 85% are singletons. The sequencing input was peripheral blood. The origin of the receptors is a woman in her sixties or seventies with COVID-19, enrolled during active disease.

The rearrangement joins TRBV27 to TRBJ2-5; tentatively, D is TRBD1 (5 bases). Per germline, CDR1 MNHEY and CDR2 SMNVEV (reference sequence). This CDR3 spans 13 amino acids. Trimming stripped 0 bases from V and 4 bases from J, with 6 bases between. The CDR3 sequence: CASSLSRVETQYF. CDR3 DNA: TGTGCCAGCAGTTTATCCAGGGTAGAGACCCAGTACTTC.

The rearrangement links TRBV18 to TRBJ1-6; D gene ambiguous. V was cut by 3 bases and J by 7 bases, with 10 bases left in between. Germline V gene lookup returns CDR1 KGHSH and CDR2 LQKENI. CDR3 length equals 14 residues. CDR3 bases: TGTGCCAGCTCACCCTGGGCAGAAAATTCACCCCTCCACTTT. Encoded protein: CASSPWAENSPLHF.

The rearrangement joins TRBV3-1 (or the pseudogene TRBV3-2) to TRBJ2-1, with D tentatively TRBD2 (6 bases). Between the trimmed V and J ends, which lost 5 bases and 0 bases, there was a span of 8 bases. From germline, CDR1 is LGHDT and CDR2 YNNKEL (reference sequence). This CDR3 has 14 residues. CDR3 amino acids: CASSETSSYNEQFF. CDR3 nucleotide sequence: TGTGCCAGCAGCGAGACTAGCTCCTACAATGAGCAGTTCTTC.

The chain combines TRBV5-1 with TRBJ1-2; D is possibly TRBD1 (6 bases). Deletions cut 5 bases from V and 1 base from J, with 12 bases between. Germline assignment: CDR1 SGHRS and CDR2 YFSETQ. The length of the CDR3 is 14 residues. The CDR3 here is CASRQGLLNYGYTF. In DNA form, the CDR3 reads TGCGCCAGCAGACAGGGCCTTCTTAACTATGGCTACACCTTC. Complete variable domain (other parts from reference TRBV5-1 and TRBJ1-2): KAGVTQTPRYLIKTRGQQVTLSCSPISGHRSVSWYQQTPGQGLQFLFEYFSETQRNKGNFPGRFSGRQFSNSRSEMNVSTLELGDSALYLCASRQGLLNYGYTFGSGTRLTVV.

This clone occurred a few times. The rearrangement joins TRBV6-5 to TRBJ2-2; TRBD2 agrees at 10 bases. Germline V gene data show CDR1 as MNHEY and CDR2 as SVGAGI. The V gene end was trimmed by 4 bases and the J gene end by 1 base; junction bases not matched to a gene: 3. The CDR3 sequence is 16 residues long. CDR3 protein: CASSFGLAVNTGELFF. As DNA, the CDR3 is TGTGCCAGCAGTTTCGGACTAGCGGTGAACACCGGGGAGCTGTTTTTT.

The CDR3 spells CSVDQETQYF. The CDR3 bases are TGCAGCGTCGACCAAGAGACCCAGTACTTC. The J gene is TRBJ2-5, the V gene TRBV29-1; no clear D. There are 10 residues in the CDR3. In germline, CDR1 is SQVTM, CDR2 ANQGSEA. Trimming left V 6 bases short and J 0 bases short, with 2 bases between. The full variable domain, rest sourced from reference TRBV29-1 and TRBJ2-5, is SAVISQKPSRDICQRGTSLTIQCQVDSQVTMMFWYRQQPGQSLTLIATANQGSEATYESGFVIDKFPISRPNLTFSTLTVSNMSPEDSSIYLCSVDQETQYFGPGTRLLVL.